This T cell receptor beta chain was captured by sequencing in a study of beta chain features in type 1 diabetes. General study results and limits: Small HLA sub-analyses could not settle whether HLA shapes TCRB rearrangement. cDNA-based sequencing might over-represent cells highly expressing TCR.

Each of the sorted populations had a purity greater than 95%. For this clone: Its antigen is not identified.

This CDR3 comprises 15 residues. Germline values: CDR1 GTSNPN, CDR2 SVGIG (reference sequence). Trimming at V came to 7 bases and at J to 5 bases, leaving 10 bases not matched to a gene. The entirety of the isolated RNA underwent reverse transcription, so expressed TCRB transcripts were sequenced. Here immunoSEQ multiplex PCR was the method, and the copy in TCRdb shows in-frame clones only, minus some. The sample comprises roughly 500,000 clones, about an eighth of which are singletons, and more than 0.045% rests with the top ten. The TCR sequence derives from a woman under 30 in good health. The sequenced sample was naive CD4+ T cells from blood. The genes are TRBV30 and TRBJ2-5; 13 positions match TRBD2. The CDR3 DNA follows: TGTGCCTCCAGGTGGACTAGCGGGGGCTCTGAGACCCAGTACTTC. Translating gives CASRWTSGGSETQYF. The whole variable domain, filled in from reference TRBV30 and TRBJ2-5, reads SQTIHQWPATLVQPVGSPLSLECTVEGTSNPNLYWYRQAAGRGLQLLFYSVGIGQISSEVPQNLSASRPQDRQFILSSKKLLLSDSGFYLCASRWTSGGSETQYFGPGTRLLVL.